The entry that follows covers one T cell receptor (beta chain) sequence. The data were taken from a study of technical replicates of blood from a handful of donors. The CDR3 spans 14 residues. CDR1 is MNHEY, CDR2 SMNVEV, per germline (reference sequence). Trimming took 2 bases from V and 0 from J, leaving 7 bases between them. The data were produced by immunoSEQ multiplex PCR, yet TCRdb's version contains in-frame clones alone and is incomplete. The sample carries roughly 60,000 clones, over 85% recorded once. The sequence was obtained from a human donor in good health. Some clones in this sample may be carry-over from other donors' samples. J is TRBJ1-1 and V is TRBV27; D is uncertain. The sample comprised PBMCs. CDR3 protein: CASSLLDMNTEAFF. CDR3 sequence (DNA): TGTGCCAGCAGTTTACTCGACATGAACACTGAAGCTTTCTTT.